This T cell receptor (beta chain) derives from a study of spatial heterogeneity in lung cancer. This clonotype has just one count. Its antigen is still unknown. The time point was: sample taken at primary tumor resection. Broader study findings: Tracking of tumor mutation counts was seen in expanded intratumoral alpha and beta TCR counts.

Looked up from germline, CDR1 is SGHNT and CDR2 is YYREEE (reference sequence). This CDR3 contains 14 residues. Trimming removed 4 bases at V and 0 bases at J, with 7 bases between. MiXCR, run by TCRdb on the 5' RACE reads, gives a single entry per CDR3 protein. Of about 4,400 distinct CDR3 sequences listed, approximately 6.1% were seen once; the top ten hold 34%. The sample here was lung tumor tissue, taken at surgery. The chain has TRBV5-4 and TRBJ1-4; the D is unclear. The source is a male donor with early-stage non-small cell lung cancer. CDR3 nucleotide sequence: TGTGCCAGCAGCCCGGAACCAACTAATGAAAAACTGTTTTTT. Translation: CASSPEPTNEKLFF.